The clone carrying this T cell receptor (beta chain) came up a few times. Its antigen is undetermined. This sample stems from a study of cytomegalovirus exposure and HLA in healthy donors. The wider study: In a later analysis, the 100 to 150 validation repertoires were reported to have used the same platform as the 600 to 800 first-cohort repertoires.

Trimming removed 2 bases from V and 5 bases from J, with 10 bases in between. This CDR3 has 13 amino acids. Germline CDR1 SGHRS, CDR2 YFSETQ. Sequencing was performed with immunoSEQ multiplex PCR; in TCRdb, only in-frame clones are kept and a portion is missing. The sample has around 140,000 clones; 80% to 90% are singletons. Overall study findings and caveats: The classifier was said to identify cytomegalovirus status with high specificity and sensitivity. The study listed around 150 cytomegalovirus-associated TCR beta chains. According to a later analysis, TCR clusters from the first cohort tended to co-occur in the roughly 110 validation repertoires.

The clonotype comes from a woman aged 18-29 years in good health and CMV-seronegative. The sequencing sample was made of PBMCs. The chain has TRBV5-1 and TRBJ1-1; no firm D call. CDR3 loop: CASSFEDGTEAFF. The CDR3, as DNA: TGCGCCAGCAGCTTCGAGGATGGGACTGAAGCTTTCTTT.